This is a list of T cell receptor beta chains from one sample in a study of PD-1 blockade in classical Hodgkin lymphoma. The data were produced by immunoSEQ multiplex PCR, yet TCRdb's version contains in-frame clones alone and is incomplete. The table has about 9,700 clones, roughly 80% seen once. The sequencing used CD4+ T cells from blood, collected before the fourth cycle of nivolumab. These TCRs come from a human donor with classical Hodgkin lymphoma. Each CDR3 is given with its conserved first and last residue. The D gene is left open where the match is weak. Expanded clones are given a class, and other clones once, few, many or no size at all.

v_gene	abundance	d_gene	j_gene	CDR3aa	CDR3nt
TRBV25-1	once	NA	TRBJ2-3	CASSDPPTDTQYF	TGTGCCAGCAGTGACCCCCCGACAGATACGCAGTATTTT
TRBV7-2	NA	TRBD1	TRBJ1-2	CASSSRGTGMRGYTF	TGTGCCAGCAGCTCTAGAGGGACAGGGATGCGTGGCTACACCTTC
TRBV28	NA	NA	TRBJ2-5	CASSLQGVRETQYF	TGTGCCAGCAGTTTACAGGGTGTACGGGAGACCCAGTACTTC
TRBV6-1	NA	NA	TRBJ2-3	CASSETTARTDTQYF	TGTGCCAGCAGTGAAACGACAGCTCGCACAGATACGCAGTATTTT
TRBV6-6	NA	NA	TRBJ2-2	CASSSGGAGTGELFF	TGTGCCAGCAGTTCGGGGGGCGCGGGCACCGGGGAGCTGTTTTTT
TRBV5-6	NA	TRBD1	TRBJ1-5	CASSLATGYQPQHF	TGTGCCAGCAGCTTGGCGACAGGGTATCAGCCCCAGCATTTT
TRBV28	NA	NA	TRBJ2-7	CASSPPARGAEYYEQYF	TGTGCCAGCAGTCCACCCGCTCGGGGAGCAGAGTACTACGAGCAGTACTTC
TRBV4-1	NA	NA	TRBJ1-1	CASKAPTMNTEAFF	TGCGCCAGCAAAGCTCCTACGATGAACACTGAAGCTTTCTTT
TRBV7-9	few	NA	TRBJ1-1	CASSAGRNTEAFF	TGTGCCAGCAGCGCGGGACGGAACACTGAAGCTTTCTTT
TRBV5-4	few	NA	TRBJ1-2	CASSPTDDNYGYTF	TGTGCCAGCAGCCCGACAGATGATAACTATGGCTACACCTTC
TRBV7-2	NA	NA	TRBJ2-5	CASSLVLETQYF	TGTGCCAGCAGCTTGGTCTTAGAGACCCAGTACTTC
TRBV7-8	NA	NA	TRBJ1-1	CASSLAGGRVEAFF	TGTGCCAGCAGCTTAGCAGGAGGACGGGTTGAAGCTTTCTTT
TRBV5-1	NA	TRBD1	TRBJ1-6	CASSPWTGDNSPLHF	TGCGCCAGCAGCCCATGGACAGGGGATAATTCACCCCTCCACTTT
TRBV7-9	NA	NA	TRBJ1-1	CASSFAEEAPEAFF	TGTGCCAGCAGCTTTGCGGAGGAGGCCCCTGAAGCTTTCTTT
TRBV2	NA	NA	TRBJ2-2	CASKAAANTGELFF	TGTGCCAGCAAGGCGGCCGCGAACACCGGGGAGCTGTTTTTT
TRBV28	NA	NA	TRBJ1-2	CASNPPGPAGSYTF	TGTGCCAGCAATCCTCCGGGCCCCGCTGGGAGCTACACCTTC
TRBV28	NA	NA	TRBJ1-2	CASDSVNYGYTF	TGTGCCAGCGACTCGGTTAACTATGGCTACACCTTC